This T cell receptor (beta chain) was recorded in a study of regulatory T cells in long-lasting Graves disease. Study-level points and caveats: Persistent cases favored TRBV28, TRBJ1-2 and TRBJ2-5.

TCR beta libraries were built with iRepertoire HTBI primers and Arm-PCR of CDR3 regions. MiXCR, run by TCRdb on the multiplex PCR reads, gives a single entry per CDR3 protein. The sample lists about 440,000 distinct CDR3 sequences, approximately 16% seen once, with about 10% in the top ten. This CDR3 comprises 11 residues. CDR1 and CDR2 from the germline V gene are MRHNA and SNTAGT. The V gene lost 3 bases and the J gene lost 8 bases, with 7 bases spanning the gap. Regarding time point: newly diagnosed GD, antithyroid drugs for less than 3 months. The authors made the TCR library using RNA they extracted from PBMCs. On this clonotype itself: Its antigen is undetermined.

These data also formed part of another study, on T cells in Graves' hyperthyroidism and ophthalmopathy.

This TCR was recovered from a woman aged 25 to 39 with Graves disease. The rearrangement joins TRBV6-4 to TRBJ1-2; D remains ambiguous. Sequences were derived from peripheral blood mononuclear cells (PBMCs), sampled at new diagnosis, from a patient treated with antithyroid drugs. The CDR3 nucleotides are TGTGCCAGCAGTGAAGGGCGAGGCTACACCTTC. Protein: CASSEGRGYTF.